The clone carrying this T cell receptor (beta chain) occurred a few times. Its antigen is undetermined. This record comes from a study of regulatory T cells in long-lasting Graves disease. Study-level findings and limits: Persistent disease preferred TRBV28, TRBJ1-2 and TRBJ2-5.

The V segment lost 0 bases and the J segment 11 bases; nucleotides outside the gene matches: 6. The CDR3 loop spans 13 amino acids. Germline CDR1 SGHTA, CDR2 FQGTGA. With iRepertoire HTBI primers and Arm-PCR of CDR3 regions, TCR beta libraries were built. Via MiXCR, TCRdb re-called the multiplex PCR reads, giving one row per CDR3 protein. Of 650,000 to 850,000 distinct CDR3 sequences listed, approximately 31% are singletons. The time point denotes: persistent/refractory GD, antithyroid drugs over 5 years with positive TRAb. TCR sequences were obtained from RNA taken from PBMCs. American Thyroid Association guidelines defined Graves' disease diagnosis.

The chain employs TRBV7-3 and TRBJ1-1; 7 nucleotides agree with TRBD1. The sequences come from peripheral blood mononuclear cells (PBMCs), collected when the disease was refractory, from a patient treated with antithyroid drugs. The TCR comes from a female donor with Graves disease. CDR3 sequence reads: CASSLTSDREAFF. CDR3 nucleotide sequence: TGTGCCAGCAGCTTAACTTCCGACAGGGAGGCTTTCTTT.